This T cell receptor beta chain is from a study of cytomegalovirus exposure and HLA in healthy donors. CDR1 and CDR2 (germline): MGHRA, YSYEKL. This CDR3 comprises 13 residues. Trimming took 5 bases from V and 5 from J, leaving 11 bases between them. This clone was seen just once. Use of 60 Vbeta and 13 Jbeta primers characterized the PCR. Only in-frame clones appear in the TCRdb table, and some are missing; sequencing was by immunoSEQ multiplex PCR. The table has some 150,000 clones, 70% to 90% seen once. This receptor was taken from a woman in her thirties or forties in good health and CMV-seropositive. This chain uses TRBV4-1 with TRBJ2-3; D unresolved. Sequencing was carried out using PBMCs. CDR3 amino acids: CASSTPPLDTQYF. The CDR3 nucleotides read TGCGCCAGCAGCACACCACCCTTAGATACGCAGTATTTT.